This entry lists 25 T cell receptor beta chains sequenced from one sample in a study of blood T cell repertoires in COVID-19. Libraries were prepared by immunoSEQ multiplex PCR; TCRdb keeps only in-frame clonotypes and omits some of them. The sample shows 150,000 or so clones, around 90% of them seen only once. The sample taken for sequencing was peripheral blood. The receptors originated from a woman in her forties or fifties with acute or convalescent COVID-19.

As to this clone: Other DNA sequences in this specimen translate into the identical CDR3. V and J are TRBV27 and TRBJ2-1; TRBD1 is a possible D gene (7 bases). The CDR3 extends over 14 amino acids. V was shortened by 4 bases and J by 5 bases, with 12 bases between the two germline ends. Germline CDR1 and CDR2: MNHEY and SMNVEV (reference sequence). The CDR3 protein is CASSSGGTDNEQFF. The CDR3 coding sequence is TGTGCCAGCAGTTCAGGGGGGACTGACAATGAGCAGTTCTTC.

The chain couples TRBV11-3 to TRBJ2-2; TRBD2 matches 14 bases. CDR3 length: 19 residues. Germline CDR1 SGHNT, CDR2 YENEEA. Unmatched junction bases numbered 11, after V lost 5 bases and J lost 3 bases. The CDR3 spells CASSQIWTSGGTDTGELFF. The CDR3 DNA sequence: TGTGCCAGCAGCCAAATCTGGACTAGCGGGGGGACGGACACCGGGGAGCTGTTTTTT.

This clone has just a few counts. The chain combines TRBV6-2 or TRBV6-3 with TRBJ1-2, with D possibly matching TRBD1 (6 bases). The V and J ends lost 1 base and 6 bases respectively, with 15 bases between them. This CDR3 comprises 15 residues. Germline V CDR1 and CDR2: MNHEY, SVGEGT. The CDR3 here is CASSYYGQTSNGYTF. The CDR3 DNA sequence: TGTGCCAGCAGTTACTACGGACAGACCTCTAATGGCTACACCTTC.

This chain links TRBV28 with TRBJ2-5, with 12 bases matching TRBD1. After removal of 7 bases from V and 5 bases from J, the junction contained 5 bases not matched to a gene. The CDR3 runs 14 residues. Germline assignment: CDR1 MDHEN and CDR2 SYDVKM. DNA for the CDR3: TGTGCCAGCAAAAGGGACAGGGGGCGGGAGACCCAGTACTTC. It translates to CASKRDRGRETQYF.

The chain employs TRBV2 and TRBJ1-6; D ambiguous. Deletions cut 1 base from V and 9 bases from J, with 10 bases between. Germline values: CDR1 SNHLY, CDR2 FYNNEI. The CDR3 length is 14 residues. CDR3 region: CASSEEWGGSPLHF. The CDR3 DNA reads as TGTGCCAGCAGTGAAGAGTGGGGAGGTTCACCCCTCCACTTT.

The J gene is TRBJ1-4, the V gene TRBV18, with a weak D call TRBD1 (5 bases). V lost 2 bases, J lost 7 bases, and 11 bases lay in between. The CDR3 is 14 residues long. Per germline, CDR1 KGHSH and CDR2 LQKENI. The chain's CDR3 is CASSPGAGAEKLFF. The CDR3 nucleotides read TGTGCCAGCTCACCAGGCGCTGGGGCTGAAAAACTGTTTTTT.

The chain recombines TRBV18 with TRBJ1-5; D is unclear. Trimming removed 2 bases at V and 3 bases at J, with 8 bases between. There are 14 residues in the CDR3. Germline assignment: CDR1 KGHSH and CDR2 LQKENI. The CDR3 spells CASSPGRVNQPQHF. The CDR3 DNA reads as TGTGCCAGCTCACCAGGGCGGGTCAATCAGCCCCAGCATTTT. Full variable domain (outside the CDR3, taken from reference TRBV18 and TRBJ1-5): NAGVMQNPRHLVRRRGQEARLRCSPMKGHSHVYWYRQLPEEGLKFMVYLQKENIIDESGMPKERFSAEFPKEGPSILRIQQVVRGDSAAYFCASSPGRVNQPQHFGDGTRLSIL.

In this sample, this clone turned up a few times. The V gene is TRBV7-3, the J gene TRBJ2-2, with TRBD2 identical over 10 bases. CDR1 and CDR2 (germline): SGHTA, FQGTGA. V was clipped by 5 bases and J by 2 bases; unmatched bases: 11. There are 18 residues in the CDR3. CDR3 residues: CASSPDSSGGPNTGELFF. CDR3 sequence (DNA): TGTGCCAGCAGCCCAGACTCTAGCGGGGGACCTAACACCGGGGAGCTGTTTTTT. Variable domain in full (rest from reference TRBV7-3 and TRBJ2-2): GAGVSQTPSNKVTEKGKYVELRCDPISGHTALYWYRQSLGQGPEFLIYFQGTGAADDSGLPNDRFFAVRPEGSVSTLKIQRTERGDSAVYLCASSPDSSGGPNTGELFFGEGSRLTVL.

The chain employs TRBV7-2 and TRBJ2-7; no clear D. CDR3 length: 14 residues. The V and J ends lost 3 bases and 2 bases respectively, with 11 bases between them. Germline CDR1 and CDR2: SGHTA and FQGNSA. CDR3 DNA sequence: TGTGCCAGCAGCTTTTATGCCGGTACCTACGAGCAGTACTTC. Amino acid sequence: CASSFYAGTYEQYF.

CDR3 sequence: CASSYRSFDTEAFF. The CDR3 region has the DNA TGTGCCAGCAGTTACCGGTCGTTCGACACTGAAGCTTTCTTT. This sequence joins TRBV6-5 and TRBJ1-1; unclear D gene. The CDR3 is 14 amino acids. The V gene lost 2 bases and the J gene lost 3 bases, with 10 bases spanning the gap. Germline CDR1 reads MNHEY; CDR2 reads SVGAGI.

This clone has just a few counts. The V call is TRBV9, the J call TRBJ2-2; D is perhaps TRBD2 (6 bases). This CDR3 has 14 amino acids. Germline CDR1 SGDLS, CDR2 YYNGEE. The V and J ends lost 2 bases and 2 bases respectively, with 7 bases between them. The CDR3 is CASSVRGNTGELFF. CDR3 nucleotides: TGTGCCAGCAGCGTGCGGGGCAACACCGGGGAGCTGTTTTTT.

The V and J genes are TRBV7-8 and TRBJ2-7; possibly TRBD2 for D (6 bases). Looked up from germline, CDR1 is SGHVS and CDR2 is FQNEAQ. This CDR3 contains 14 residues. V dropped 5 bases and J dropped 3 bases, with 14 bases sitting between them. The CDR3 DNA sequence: TGTGCCAGCAGCAGAGGTAGCGGAGACTACGAGCAGTACTTC. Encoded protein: CASSRGSGDYEQYF.

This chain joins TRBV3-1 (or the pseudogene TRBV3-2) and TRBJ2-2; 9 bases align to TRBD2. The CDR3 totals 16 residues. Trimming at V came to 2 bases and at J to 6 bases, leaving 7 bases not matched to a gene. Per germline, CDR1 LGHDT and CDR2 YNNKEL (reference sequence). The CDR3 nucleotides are TGTGCCAGCAGCCAACATGCAGCGGGGGGTGCCGGGGAGCTGTTTTTT. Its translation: CASSQHAAGGAGELFF.

DNA of the CDR3: TGTGCCAGCAGTTACTCAGGCCCGGGGGCTAGCGGGGCCCTTTACAATGAGCAGTTCTTC. Protein product: CASSYSGPGASGALYNEQFF. This chain links TRBV6-2 or TRBV6-3 with TRBJ2-1, with 9 nucleotides matching TRBD2. Trimming took 0 bases from V and 4 from J; bases not matched to a gene: 16. CDR3 length equals 20 residues. Germline V lookup: CDR1 MNHEY, CDR2 SVGEGT.

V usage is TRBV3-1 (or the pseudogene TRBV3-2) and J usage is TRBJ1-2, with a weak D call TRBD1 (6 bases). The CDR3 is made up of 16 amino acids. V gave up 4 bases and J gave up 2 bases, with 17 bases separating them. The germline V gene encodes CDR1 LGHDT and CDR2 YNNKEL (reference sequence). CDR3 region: CASSLSEGGRNYGYTF. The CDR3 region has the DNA TGTGCCAGCAGCCTAAGTGAGGGGGGGCGGAACTATGGCTACACCTTC.

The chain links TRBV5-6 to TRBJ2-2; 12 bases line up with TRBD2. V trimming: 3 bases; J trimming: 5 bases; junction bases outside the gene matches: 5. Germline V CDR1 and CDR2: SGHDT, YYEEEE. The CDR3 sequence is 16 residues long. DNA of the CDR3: TGTGCCAGCAGCTCCCTAGCGGGGGGGCTGACCGGGGAGCTGTTTTTT. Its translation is CASSSLAGGLTGELFF.

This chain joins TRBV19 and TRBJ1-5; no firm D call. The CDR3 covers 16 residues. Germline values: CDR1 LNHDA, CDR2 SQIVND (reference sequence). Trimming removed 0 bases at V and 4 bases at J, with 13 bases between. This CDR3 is CASSIDLQSINQPQHF. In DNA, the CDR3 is TGTGCCAGTAGTATAGATCTACAGTCAATAAATCAGCCCCAGCATTTT.

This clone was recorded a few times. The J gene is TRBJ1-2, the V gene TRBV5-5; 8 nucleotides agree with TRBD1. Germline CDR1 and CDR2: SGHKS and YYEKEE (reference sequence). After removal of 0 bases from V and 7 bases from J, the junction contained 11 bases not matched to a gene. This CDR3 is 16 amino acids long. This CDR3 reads CASSLGTGYHLGGYTF. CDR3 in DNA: TGTGCCAGCAGCTTGGGGACAGGGTATCATCTGGGTGGCTACACCTTC.

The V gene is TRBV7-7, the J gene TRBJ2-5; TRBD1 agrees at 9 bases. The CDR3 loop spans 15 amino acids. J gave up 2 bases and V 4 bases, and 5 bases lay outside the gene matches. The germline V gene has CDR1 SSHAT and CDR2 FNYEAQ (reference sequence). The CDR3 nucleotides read TGTGCCAGCAGCTCGGGGACAGGGTCACAAGAGACCCAGTACTTC. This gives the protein CASSSGTGSQETQYF.

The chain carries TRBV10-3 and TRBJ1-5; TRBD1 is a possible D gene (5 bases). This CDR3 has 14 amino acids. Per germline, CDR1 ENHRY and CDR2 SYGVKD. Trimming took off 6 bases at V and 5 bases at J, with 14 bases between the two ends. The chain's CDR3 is CAIRAQGRYQPQHF. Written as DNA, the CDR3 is TGTGCCATCAGAGCTCAGGGAAGGTATCAGCCCCAGCATTTT.

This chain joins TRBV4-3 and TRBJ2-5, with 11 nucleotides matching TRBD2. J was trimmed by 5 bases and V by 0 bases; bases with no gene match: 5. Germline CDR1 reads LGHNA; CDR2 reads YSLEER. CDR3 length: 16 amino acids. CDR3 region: CASSQELAGVWETQYF. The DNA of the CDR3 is TGCGCCAGCAGCCAAGAACTAGCGGGAGTTTGGGAGACCCAGTACTTC.

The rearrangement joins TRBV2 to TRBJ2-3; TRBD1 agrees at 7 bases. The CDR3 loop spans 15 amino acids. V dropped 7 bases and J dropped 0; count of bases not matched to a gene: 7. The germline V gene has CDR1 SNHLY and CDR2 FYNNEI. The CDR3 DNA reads TGTGCCAGCACCTACTCGACAGGGAGCACAGATACGCAGTATTTT. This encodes CASTYSTGSTDTQYF.

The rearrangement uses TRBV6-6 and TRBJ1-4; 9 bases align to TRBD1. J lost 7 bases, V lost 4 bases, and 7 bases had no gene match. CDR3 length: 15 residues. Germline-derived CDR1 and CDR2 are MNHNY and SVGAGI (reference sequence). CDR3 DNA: TGTGCCAGCAGTTCGCCGACAGGGGGGGTTGAAAAACTGTTTTTT. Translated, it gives CASSSPTGGVEKLFF.

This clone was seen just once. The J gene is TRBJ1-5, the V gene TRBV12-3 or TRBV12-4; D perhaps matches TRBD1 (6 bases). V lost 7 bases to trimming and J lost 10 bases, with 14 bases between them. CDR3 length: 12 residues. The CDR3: CASTLAGTPQHF. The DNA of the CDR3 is TGTGCCAGCACCTTGGCCGGGACACCCCAGCATTTT.

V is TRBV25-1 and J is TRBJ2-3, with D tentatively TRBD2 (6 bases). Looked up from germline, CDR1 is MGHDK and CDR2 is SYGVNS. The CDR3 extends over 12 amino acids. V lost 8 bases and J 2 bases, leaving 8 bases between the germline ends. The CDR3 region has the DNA TGTGCCAGCCGGGGGAACACAGATACGCAGTATTTT. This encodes CASRGNTDTQYF.